The rows below give T cell receptor beta chains drawn from one sample of a study of OX40 agonist ivuxolimab in advanced cancers. TCRdb's copy holds only in-frame clones and misses some; the assay was immunoSEQ multiplex PCR. The sample shows 40,000 to 60,000 clones, approximately 88% of them seen only once. This specimen was CD4+ or CD8+ T cells sorted from blood, taken in a trial of the OX40 agonist ivuxolimab. The receptors shown here come from an adult with an advanced solid tumor such as melanoma, head and neck, liver or kidney cancer. CDR3s include the opening cysteine and the closing phenylalanine or tryptophan. The D gene is left open where the match is weak. Part of the rows lack a size; the others show once, few, many or a class for expanded clones.

d_call: NA
cdr3_length: 13
clone_size: once
j_call: TRBJ1-5
v_call: TRBV6-1
cdr3_nt: TGTGCCACCCTTGGACACTACAATCAGCCCCAGCATTTT
cdr3_aa: CATLGHYNQPQHF

d_call: NA
cdr3_length: 13
clone_size: NA
j_call: TRBJ1-2
v_call: TRBV30
cdr3_nt: TGTGCCTGGAGTGTGGACGGGAACTATGGCTACACCTTC
cdr3_aa: CAWSVDGNYGYTF

d_call: TRBD1
cdr3_length: 15
clone_size: NA
j_call: TRBJ1-5
v_call: TRBV7-2
cdr3_nt: TGTGCCAGCAGCTATGACAGGGGCGGAGGTCAGCCCCAGCATTTT
cdr3_aa: CASSYDRGGGQPQHF

d_call: NA
cdr3_length: 12
clone_size: once
j_call: TRBJ1-2
v_call: TRBV28
cdr3_nt: TGTGCCAGTGGGGCCTACGCATGGGGCTACACCTTC
cdr3_aa: CASGAYAWGYTF

d_call: TRBD2
cdr3_length: 17
clone_size: NA
j_call: TRBJ2-7
v_call: TRBV27
cdr3_nt: TGTGCCAGCAGTCCGCCGTCCGGGACTAGCGGGGTATACGAGCAGTACTTC
cdr3_aa: CASSPPSGTSGVYEQYF

d_call: NA
cdr3_length: 17
clone_size: NA
j_call: TRBJ1-1
v_call: TRBV28
cdr3_nt: TGTGCCAGCAGTTTAAGTGGGCAGGGGAGAACGAACACTGAAGCTTTCTTT
cdr3_aa: CASSLSGQGRTNTEAFF

d_call: NA
cdr3_length: 14
clone_size: NA
j_call: TRBJ2-2
v_call: TRBV7-9
cdr3_nt: TGTGCCAGCAGCTTTACTCTCGGAGTCGGGGAGCTGTTTTTT
cdr3_aa: CASSFTLGVGELFF

d_call: NA
cdr3_length: 14
clone_size: NA
j_call: TRBJ1-5
v_call: TRBV30
cdr3_nt: TGTGCCTGGAGTGCAGGACGGCTCAATCAGCCCCAGCATTTT
cdr3_aa: CAWSAGRLNQPQHF

d_call: NA
cdr3_length: 13
clone_size: once
j_call: TRBJ2-1
v_call: TRBV7-9
cdr3_nt: TGTGCCAGCAGCTTAGCGCTGGACAATGAGCAGTTCTTC
cdr3_aa: CASSLALDNEQFF

d_call: TRBD1
cdr3_length: 14
clone_size: NA
j_call: TRBJ1-2
v_call: TRBV7-2
cdr3_nt: TGTGCCAGCAGCACCGGGGACAGGAACTATGGCTACACCTTC
cdr3_aa: CASSTGDRNYGYTF

d_call: TRBD1
cdr3_length: 15
clone_size: NA
j_call: TRBJ2-7
v_call: TRBV28
cdr3_nt: TGTGCCAGCAGTCCCCCAAATTCCAGGGGGACCGAGCAGTACTTC
cdr3_aa: CASSPPNSRGTEQYF

d_call: NA
cdr3_length: 15
clone_size: few
j_call: TRBJ1-6
v_call: TRBV11-2
cdr3_nt: TGTGCCAGCAGCTATAGCAACAGTGGGACTTCACCCCTCCACTTT
cdr3_aa: CASSYSNSGTSPLHF

d_call: TRBD1
cdr3_length: 13
clone_size: NA
j_call: TRBJ1-2
v_call: TRBV28
cdr3_nt: TGTGCCAGCAGGGACAGGGGTGACAATGGCTACACCTTC
cdr3_aa: CASRDRGDNGYTF

d_call: NA
cdr3_length: 15
clone_size: NA
j_call: TRBJ1-1
v_call: TRBV2
cdr3_nt: TGTGCCAGCAGTGAATGGCGGGACAAGAACACTGAAGCTTTCTTT
cdr3_aa: CASSEWRDKNTEAFF

d_call: NA
cdr3_length: 15
clone_size: NA
j_call: TRBJ2-2
v_call: TRBV6-1
cdr3_nt: TGTGCCAGCAGTGAACAACGGACGAACACCGGGGAGCTGTTTTTT
cdr3_aa: CASSEQRTNTGELFF

d_call: TRBD1
cdr3_length: 15
clone_size: NA
j_call: TRBJ2-5
v_call: TRBV30
cdr3_nt: TGTGCCTTCCGACCGGGACAGGGCAACCAAGAGACCCAGTACTTC
cdr3_aa: CAFRPGQGNQETQYF

d_call: NA
cdr3_length: 13
clone_size: NA
j_call: TRBJ2-7
v_call: TRBV27
cdr3_nt: TGTGCCAGCAGTTTGAGCGTTTCCTACGAGCAGTACTTC
cdr3_aa: CASSLSVSYEQYF

d_call: TRBD2
cdr3_length: 17
clone_size: NA
j_call: TRBJ2-1
v_call: TRBV30
cdr3_nt: TGTGCCTGGAGTATCATCAGCCTTTCTAGCGGGAGAGGTGAACAGTTCTTC
cdr3_aa: CAWSIISLSSGRGEQFF

d_call: NA
cdr3_length: 13
clone_size: medium-sized
j_call: TRBJ2-7
v_call: TRBV19
cdr3_nt: TGTGCCAGTAGTATCGGAGGGAACAACGAGCAGTACTTC
cdr3_aa: CASSIGGNNEQYF

d_call: NA
cdr3_length: 16
clone_size: few
j_call: TRBJ2-6
v_call: TRBV5-4
cdr3_nt: TGTGCCAGCAGCTTGGCCCCGCTCTCTGGGGCCAACGTCCTGACTTTC
cdr3_aa: CASSLAPLSGANVLTF

d_call: TRBD2
cdr3_length: 14
clone_size: NA
j_call: TRBJ2-7
v_call: TRBV11-3
cdr3_nt: TGTGCCAGCAGCTCTCCTAGCGGGAGCTACGAGCAGTACTTC
cdr3_aa: CASSSPSGSYEQYF

d_call: TRBD2
cdr3_length: 14
clone_size: NA
j_call: TRBJ2-7
v_call: TRBV27
cdr3_nt: TGTGCCAGCAGTTTTGGTGGGGGGGCCTACGAGCAGTACTTC
cdr3_aa: CASSFGGGAYEQYF

d_call: NA
cdr3_length: 15
clone_size: NA
j_call: TRBJ1-5
v_call: TRBV15
cdr3_nt: TGTGCCACCAGCAGGGGGGGGAATAGCAATCAGCCCCAGCATTTT
cdr3_aa: CATSRGGNSNQPQHF

d_call: NA
cdr3_length: 16
clone_size: NA
j_call: TRBJ1-5
v_call: TRBV7-2
cdr3_nt: TGTGCCAGCAGCTTAGCGGCGGGGGCCAGCAATCAGCCCCAGCATTTT
cdr3_aa: CASSLAAGASNQPQHF

d_call: NA
cdr3_length: 14
clone_size: NA
j_call: TRBJ2-4
v_call: TRBV28
cdr3_nt: TGTGCCAGCAGTTTCGTAGGCGATAGAAACATTCAGTACTTC
cdr3_aa: CASSFVGDRNIQYF

d_call: TRBD1
cdr3_length: 14
clone_size: NA
j_call: TRBJ1-4
v_call: TRBV30
cdr3_nt: TGTGCCTGGAGAGATATTGACAGGGAAGGAAAACTGTTTTTT
cdr3_aa: CAWRDIDREGKLFF

d_call: NA
cdr3_length: 12
clone_size: NA
j_call: TRBJ2-7
v_call: TRBV30
cdr3_nt: TGTGCCTGGAGTGCCCAATCCTACGAGCAGTACTTC
cdr3_aa: CAWSAQSYEQYF

d_call: TRBD2
cdr3_length: 14
clone_size: NA
j_call: TRBJ2-7
v_call: TRBV7-6
cdr3_nt: TGTGCCAGCAGCTCCCGCGGGGGTAGGGACGAGCAGTACTTC
cdr3_aa: CASSSRGGRDEQYF

d_call: NA
cdr3_length: 16
clone_size: NA
j_call: TRBJ2-2
v_call: TRBV25-1
cdr3_nt: TGTGCCAGCAAAGGGGCAGGGGGGACGAACACCGGGGAGCTGTTTTTT
cdr3_aa: CASKGAGGTNTGELFF

d_call: NA
cdr3_length: 13
clone_size: once
j_call: TRBJ2-2
v_call: TRBV5-6
cdr3_nt: TGTGCCAGCAGCTTGTTTTCACGAAGAGGACTGTTTTTT
cdr3_aa: CASSLFSRRGLFF

d_call: NA
cdr3_length: 15
clone_size: NA
j_call: TRBJ2-2
v_call: TRBV5-5
cdr3_nt: TGTGCCAGCAGCTTGTCGGACCGTAACACCGGGGAGCTGTTTTTT
cdr3_aa: CASSLSDRNTGELFF

d_call: NA
cdr3_length: 15
clone_size: NA
j_call: TRBJ1-3
v_call: TRBV7-2
cdr3_nt: TGTGCCAGCAGCTTATCCACAGGATCTGAAAACACCATATATTTT
cdr3_aa: CASSLSTGSENTIYF

d_call: TRBD1
cdr3_length: 14
clone_size: NA
j_call: TRBJ1-1
v_call: TRBV5-1
cdr3_nt: TGCGCCAGCAGCGCGAGGACAGGGCCGAGTGAAGCTTTCTTT
cdr3_aa: CASSARTGPSEAFF

d_call: TRBD1
cdr3_length: 13
clone_size: NA
j_call: TRBJ1-2
v_call: TRBV6-1
cdr3_nt: TGTGCCAGCAGTGAAAGGCAGGGGGCAGGCTACACCTTC
cdr3_aa: CASSERQGAGYTF

d_call: NA
cdr3_length: 15
clone_size: NA
j_call: TRBJ1-3
v_call: TRBV28
cdr3_nt: TGTGCCAGCAGTTTAAGACTGAACTCTGGAAACACCATATATTTT
cdr3_aa: CASSLRLNSGNTIYF

d_call: TRBD1
cdr3_length: 14
clone_size: NA
j_call: TRBJ2-7
v_call: TRBV7-6
cdr3_nt: TGTGCCAGCAGCTCCGACGACAGGGGGCGTGAGCAGTACTTC
cdr3_aa: CASSSDDRGREQYF

d_call: NA
cdr3_length: 13
clone_size: NA
j_call: TRBJ2-3
v_call: TRBV2
cdr3_nt: TGTGCCAGCAAGGGAGAGATTACAGATACGCAGTATTTT
cdr3_aa: CASKGEITDTQYF

d_call: NA
cdr3_length: 14
clone_size: NA
j_call: TRBJ2-7
v_call: TRBV6-6
cdr3_nt: TGTGCCAGCAGTTACTCGGGGTATTCCTACGAGCAGTACTTC
cdr3_aa: CASSYSGYSYEQYF

d_call: TRBD1
cdr3_length: 15
clone_size: NA
j_call: TRBJ2-1
v_call: TRBV19
cdr3_nt: TGTGCCAGTAGTATTGAGGACAGGGGGTGGAATGAGCAGTTCTTC
cdr3_aa: CASSIEDRGWNEQFF

d_call: NA
cdr3_length: 13
clone_size: NA
j_call: TRBJ2-1
v_call: TRBV30
cdr3_nt: TGTGCCTGGAGCGGACGAAACTACAATGAGCAGTTCTTC
cdr3_aa: CAWSGRNYNEQFF

d_call: NA
cdr3_length: 14
clone_size: medium-sized
j_call: TRBJ1-6
v_call: TRBV2
cdr3_nt: TGTGCCAGCAGTGTGGAAAGATATAATTCACCCCTCCACTTT
cdr3_aa: CASSVERYNSPLHF